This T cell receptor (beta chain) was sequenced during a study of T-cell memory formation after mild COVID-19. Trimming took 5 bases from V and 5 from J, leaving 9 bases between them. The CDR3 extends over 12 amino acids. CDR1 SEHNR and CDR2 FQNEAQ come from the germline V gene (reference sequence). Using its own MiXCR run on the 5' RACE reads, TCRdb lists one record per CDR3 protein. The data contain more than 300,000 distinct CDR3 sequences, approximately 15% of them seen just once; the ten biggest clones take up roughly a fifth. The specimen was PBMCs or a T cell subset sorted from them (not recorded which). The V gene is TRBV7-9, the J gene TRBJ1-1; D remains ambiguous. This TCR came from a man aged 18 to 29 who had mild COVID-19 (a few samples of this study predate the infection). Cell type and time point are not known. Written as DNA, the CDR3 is TGTGCCAGCAGCGCCTTGGTGACTGAAGCTTTCTTT. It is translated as CASSALVTEAFF. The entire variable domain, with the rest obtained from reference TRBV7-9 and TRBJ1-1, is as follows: DTGVSQNPRHKITKRGQNVTFRCDPISEHNRLYWYRQTLGQGPEFLTYFQNEAQLEKSRLLSDRFSAERPKGSFSTLEIQRTEQGDSAMYLCASSALVTEAFFGQGTRLTVV.